This record covers a single TCR beta chain. What it binds is unknown. Germline V gene data show CDR1 as SGHRS and CDR2 as YFSETQ. The CDR3 extends over 14 amino acids. V lost 0 bases and J lost 6, with 10 bases in between. The data stem from a study of beta chain features in type 1 diabetes. Findings of the study overall: Patients showed naive, central memory and Treg TCRB repertoires that appeared more similar than those of healthy donors. Significant though moderate, a shortening of TCRB CDR3s appeared in all four CD4+ subsets of Type 1 diabetes patients. For TCRB rearrangement, an influence of HLA type remained unresolved here.

The single heparinised draw taken from each donor contained about 120 mL of blood on average. The authors reverse transcribed all of the isolated RNA, so sequencing captured expressed TCRB transcripts. Samples of naive, central memory and regulatory T cells yielded a mean of approximately 3.7 million reads. Assay used: immunoSEQ multiplex PCR; TCRdb lists only in-frame clones, some missing. The data show around 250,000 clones, 11% to 15% seen once. The receptor comes from a man between 25 and 39 years old with type 1 diabetes. The specimen sequenced was naive CD4+ T cells from blood. The chain is built from TRBV5-1 and TRBJ2-1, with a weak D call TRBD1 (6 bases). Here the CDR3 DNA reads TGCGCCAGCAGCTTGGAGGGACAACTCAATGAGCAGTTCTTC. Amino acids: CASSLEGQLNEQFF. Together with reference TRBV5-1 and TRBJ2-1, the CDR3 gives the full variable domain: KAGVTQTPRYLIKTRGQQVTLSCSPISGHRSVSWYQQTPGQGLQFLFEYFSETQRNKGNFPGRFSGRQFSNSRSEMNVSTLELGDSALYLCASSLEGQLNEQFFGPGTRLTVL.